Listed here are 11 T cell receptor beta chains from one sample, sequenced in a study of T cells in Graves' hyperthyroidism and ophthalmopathy. RNA transcripts gave rise to amplified TCR beta CDR3 regions. The HTBI primer set served for first-round RT-PCR of the TCR CDR3. TCRdb recomputed calls from the multiplex PCR reads with MiXCR, one row per CDR3 protein. This sample has hundreds of thousands of distinct CDR3 sequences, with about 14% found just once. The source material was blood. The receptors were sampled from a woman in her twenties or thirties with Graves' hyperthyroidism that later progressed to Graves' ophthalmopathy.

This clonotype was detected many times. This sequence joins TRBV13 and TRBJ2-3; TRBD2 matches at 7 bases. The CDR3 is made up of 16 amino acids. Germline CDR1 is PRHDT and CDR2 is FYEKMQ (reference sequence). J lost 2 bases, V lost 0 bases, and 5 bases had no gene match. In nucleotides, the CDR3 is TGTGCCAGCAGCTTAGGACTAGCGAGATCCACAGATACGCAGTATTTT. It translates to CASSLGLARSTDTQYF. Supplemented by reference TRBV13 and TRBJ2-3, the full variable domain reads AAGVIQSPRHLIKEKRETATLKCYPIPRHDTVYWYQQGPGQDPQFLISFYEKMQSDKGSIPDRFSAQQFSDYHSELNMSSLELGDSALYFCASSLGLARSTDTQYFGPGTRLTVL.

This clonotype appeared a few times. CDR3 nucleotides: TGTGCCAGCAGTGATCTAGCGGGAGGGGGCACAGATACGCAGTATTTT. Translation gives CASSDLAGGGTDTQYF. This chain connects TRBV6-4 to TRBJ2-3, with 12 bases fitting TRBD2. The CDR3 extends over 16 amino acids. After removal of 3 bases from V and 1 base from J, the junction contained 2 bases not matched to a gene. Looked up from germline, CDR1 is MRHNA and CDR2 is SNTAGT.

This chain connects TRBV20-1 to TRBJ2-1; perhaps D is TRBD1 or TRBD2 (6 bases each). V lost 8 bases to trimming and J lost 12 bases, with 14 bases between them. CDR1 and CDR2 from the germline V gene are DFQATT and SNEGSKA (reference sequence). The CDR3 totals 10 residues. This chain's CDR3 is CSNREVGQFF. CDR3 coding DNA: TGCAGTAACAGGGAGGTGGGGCAGTTCTTC.

The sample holds many counts of this clonotype. V is TRBV12-3 or TRBV12-4 and J is TRBJ2-1; maybe TRBD2 (6 bases). V lost 2 bases and J lost 7, with 12 bases in between. The CDR3 is made up of 14 amino acids. The CDR3 nucleotides read TGTGCCAGCAGTTTACAGGCTAGCGAAAATGAGCAGTTCTTC. Protein sequence: CASSLQASENEQFF.

This clonotype was seen a handful of times. The chain has TRBV5-1 and TRBJ2-7; D call uncertain. The CDR3 has 12 amino acids. Germline V CDR1 and CDR2: SGHRS, YFSETQ. V dropped 0 bases and J dropped 6 bases, with 7 bases sitting between them. CDR3 residues: CASSLADVEQYF. CDR3 bases: TGCGCCAGCAGCTTGGCGGACGTCGAGCAGTACTTC.

The V and J genes are TRBV20-1 and TRBJ2-3, with 13 bases identical to TRBD2. The CDR3 is 16 amino acids. CDR1 DFQATT and CDR2 SNEGSKA come from the germline V gene (reference sequence). V lost 5 bases, J lost 2 bases, and 7 bases stayed unmatched. CDR3 region: CSAGGLAGFNTDTQYF. In DNA, the CDR3 is TGCAGTGCTGGGGGACTAGCGGGATTTAACACAGATACGCAGTATTTT.

The table lists this clonotype with many counts. The gene calls are TRBV24-1 and TRBJ2-3, with 8 bases identical to TRBD2. Germline CDR1 KGHDR, CDR2 SFDVKD. V gave up 2 bases and J gave up 9 bases; unmatched junction bases: 9. CDR3 size: 15 residues. CDR3 sequence (DNA): TGTGCCACCAGTGATTACGGGAGGACTAGCCGCACGCAGTATTTT. This encodes CATSDYGRTSRTQYF.

This clonotype was detected a few times. This chain connects TRBV29-1 to TRBJ2-1, with D unclear. V was cut by 4 bases and J by 7 bases, with 8 bases left in between. CDR3 length equals 11 residues. Germline CDR1 reads SQVTM; CDR2 reads ANQGSEA. CDR3 nucleotides: TGCAGCGTTGTAGTTCAGAATGAGCAGTTCTTC. Protein product: CSVVVQNEQFF.

This clonotype appeared many times. DNA for the CDR3: TGTGCCAGCAGTGCAATCAGGGGGACTAATGAAAAACTGTTTTTT. It yields the protein CASSAIRGTNEKLFF. The chain has TRBV2 and TRBJ1-4; 7 nucleotides line up with TRBD1. The CDR3 consists of 15 residues. V gave up 4 bases and J gave up 2 bases; unmatched junction bases: 4. The V gene's germline CDR1 is SNHLY and CDR2 FYNNEI. The full variable domain, completed using reference TRBV2 and TRBJ1-4, is EPEVTQTPSHQVTQMGQEVILRCVPISNHLYFYWYRQILGQKVEFLVSFYNNEISEKSEIFDDQFSVERPDGSNFTLKIRSTKLEDSAMYFCASSAIRGTNEKLFFGSGTQLSVL.

This clonotype came up many times. The chain recombines TRBV10-2 with TRBJ2-1, with D possibly TRBD2 on 6 matching bases. Per the germline V gene, CDR1 is WSHSY and CDR2 is SAAADI. This CDR3 region has 13 residues. Trimming cost V 6 bases and J 7 bases, with 13 bases left between them. The CDR3 sequence: CASSLLAANEQFF. Written as DNA, the CDR3 is TGCGCCAGCAGCCTACTAGCCGCTAATGAGCAGTTCTTC.

This clonotype was seen repeatedly, ten times or more. The chain uses TRBV12-3 or TRBV12-4 and TRBJ2-3, with 9 nucleotides matching TRBD1. The CDR3 extends over 15 amino acids. The ends lost 3 bases at V and 3 bases at J; junction bases unmatched: 4. The CDR3 sequence is CASSFRQGGTDTQYF. The CDR3 region has the DNA TGTGCCAGCAGTTTCAGACAGGGGGGAACAGATACGCAGTATTTT.